The 12 T cell receptor beta chains below were found in one sample sequenced in a study of blood T cell repertoires in COVID-19 (dated by TCRdb to about 2020). The receptor library was made with the immunoSEQ multiplex PCR assay. TCRdb took over this immuneACCESS table, retaining in-frame rearrangements with V and J assigned. Such tables are incomplete; in checked studies, under half of the missing clones stem from an unresolved V gene, and the remainder is unexplained. This sample gives roughly 100,000 clones in total; roughly 79% of them show up just once. The ten largest account for 8.5% to 12% of the sample. The sequencing sample was made of peripheral blood. The origin of the receptors is a man aged 65 to 85 with acute or convalescent COVID-19.

The V and J genes are TRBV20-1 and TRBJ2-3; TRBD2 agrees at 8 bases. The V gene end was trimmed by 3 bases and the J gene end by 5 bases; junction bases not matched to a gene: 7. CDR3 length equals 14 residues. CDR1 and CDR2 from the germline V gene are DFQATT and SNEGSKA (reference sequence). CDR3 nucleotide sequence: TGCAGTGCTAGTCGGGCGGGAGGTGTAGATACGCAGTATTTT. As protein: CSASRAGGVDTQYF.

V gene TRBV11-3 combines with J gene TRBJ2-1; TRBD1 might be the D (6 bases). This CDR3 has 15 amino acids. Trimming shortened V by 1 base and J by 8 bases, and 15 bases separated the two germline ends. Germline assignment: CDR1 SGHNT and CDR2 YENEEA. The CDR3 sequence is CASSLGGLAFDEQFF. CDR3 DNA sequence: TGTGCCAGCAGCTTAGGGGGGCTAGCTTTCGATGAGCAGTTCTTC. The full variable domain, rest sourced from reference TRBV11-3 and TRBJ2-1, is EAGVVQSPRYKIIEKKQPVAFWCNPISGHNTLYWYLQNLGQGPELLIRYENEEAVDDSQLPKDRFSAERLKGVDSTLKIQPAELGDSAVYLCASSLGGLAFDEQFFGPGTRLTVL.

A few counts support this clone. The V and J genes are TRBV9 and TRBJ2-1; D is perhaps TRBD2 (5 bases). The CDR3 totals 13 residues. Trimming left V 0 bases short and J 9 bases short, with 10 bases between. Germline assignment: CDR1 SGDLS and CDR2 YYNGEE. DNA of the CDR3: TGTGCCAGCAGCGTAGTGTCAGGAGGTGAGCAGTTCTTC. Residues: CASSVVSGGEQFF.

This clone was observed a handful of times. The gene calls are TRBV7-8 and TRBJ1-1, with 8 bases matching TRBD1. After removal of 0 bases from V and 1 base from J, the junction contained 1 base not matched to a gene. Germline CDR1 reads SGHVS; CDR2 reads FQNEAQ. The CDR3 runs 15 residues. In nucleotides, the CDR3 is TGTGCCAGCAGCTTAGCAGACAGGGGGAACACTGAAGCTTTCTTT. It is translated as CASSLADRGNTEAFF.

The CDR3 is CAIRTQENTEAFF. CDR3 bases: TGTGCCATCAGGACACAGGAGAACACTGAAGCTTTCTTT. V usage is TRBV10-3 and J usage is TRBJ1-1; perhaps TRBD1 as D (5 bases). The CDR3 has 13 residues. Looked up from germline, CDR1 is ENHRY and CDR2 is SYGVKD. Deletions cut 6 bases from V and 1 base from J, with 9 bases between.

V is TRBV9 and J is TRBJ2-1; 7 bases map to TRBD2. The CDR3 length is 14 residues. The V gene end was trimmed by 3 bases and the J gene end by 10 bases; junction bases not matched to a gene: 10. Germline V gene lookup returns CDR1 SGDLS and CDR2 YYNGEE. CDR3 sequence (DNA): TGTGCCAGCAGCGCCTTGGGCGGGGGTTCAGAGCAGTTCTTC. It translates to CASSALGGGSEQFF.

The chain carries TRBV7-2 and TRBJ2-7; 8 nucleotides align to TRBD2. Germline lookup yields CDR1 SGHTA and CDR2 FQGNSA. The trim removed 4 bases at V and 0 bases at J, leaving 5 bases unmatched. The CDR3 is made up of 15 amino acids. The CDR3 loop reads CASSSRGGHSYEQYF. In nucleotides, the CDR3 is TGTGCCAGCAGCTCCCGGGGGGGCCACTCCTACGAGCAGTACTTC.

CDR3 sequence: CASSIGGAGWNTEAFF. The CDR3 DNA is TGTGCCAGTAGCATCGGGGGGGCAGGGTGGAACACTGAAGCTTTCTTT. The chain employs TRBV19 and TRBJ1-1, with D tentatively TRBD1 (6 bases). Germline V CDR1 and CDR2: LNHDA, SQIVND (reference sequence). This CDR3 comprises 16 residues. With 6 bases removed from V and 1 base from J, the gap between germline ends came to 18 bases.

The chain recombines TRBV7-9 with TRBJ1-2; a possible D gene is TRBD1 (5 bases). The germline V gene encodes CDR1 SEHNR and CDR2 FQNEAQ (reference sequence). The CDR3 contains 17 residues. The V end was cut by 4 bases, the J end by 1 base, with 19 bases between. In DNA, the CDR3 is TGTGCCAGCAGCTCGCAGGGAGGACACGACCATAACTATGGCTACACCTTC. Protein product: CASSSQGGHDHNYGYTF.

The gene calls are TRBV4-2 and TRBJ2-7, with D perhaps matching TRBD2 (6 bases). CDR1 is LGHNA and CDR2 is YNFKEQ in the germline V gene. V lost 4 bases to trimming and J lost 2 bases, with 12 bases between them. This CDR3 is 14 amino acids long. The CDR3 bases are TGTGCCAGCAGCCCTCCGGGAGCCGCCTACGAGCAGTACTTC. Protein product: CASSPPGAAYEQYF.

The chain has TRBV28 and TRBJ1-5, with D perhaps TRBD1 (5 bases). The germline V and J ends were trimmed by 5 bases and 7 bases, with 18 bases remaining between them. Per the germline V gene, CDR1 is MDHEN and CDR2 is SYDVKM. The CDR3 extends over 15 amino acids. This CDR3 reads CASSGAEGARQPQHF. Here the CDR3 DNA reads TGTGCCAGCAGTGGGGCGGAAGGGGCACGGCAGCCCCAGCATTTT. The variable domain in full, with the rest retrieved from reference TRBV28 and TRBJ1-5, is DVKVTQSSRYLVKRTGEKVFLECVQDMDHENMFWYRQDPGLGLRLIYFSYDVKMKEKGDIPEGYSVSREKKERFSLILESASTNQTSMYLCASSGAEGARQPQHFGDGTRLSIL.

The V gene is TRBV7-3, the J gene TRBJ2-1; 8 bases map to TRBD2. With 5 bases clipped from V and 8 bases from J, the junction kept 11 bases outside the gene matches. Looked up from germline, CDR1 is SGHTA and CDR2 is FQGTGA. The CDR3 covers 15 residues. The CDR3: CASSGGLGGSHEQFF. CDR3 coding DNA: TGTGCCAGCAGCGGGGGACTAGGGGGTTCCCATGAGCAGTTCTTC.